This T cell receptor (beta chain) was obtained from a study of monozygotic twins with inflammatory bowel disease. The CDR3 extends over 14 amino acids. The germline CDR1 and CDR2 sequences are MNHNS and SASEGT. Following a re-call of the 5' RACE reads, TCRdb has one entry per CDR3 protein and lacks DNA. The table lists approximately 390,000 distinct CDR3 sequences, with less than 2.5% in the top ten. The chain combines TRBV6-1 with TRBJ2-5. Sequencing used blood. The origin of this receptor is a human donor with ulcerative colitis or Crohn's disease, or a healthy co-twin of an affected twin (not recorded which). The CDR3 loop reads CASSSTAVQETQYF.